The 4 T cell receptor beta chains listed next were all sequenced from one sample in a study of blood T cell repertoires in COVID-19. Clones were read by immunoSEQ multiplex PCR, and TCRdb kept only the in-frame ones, dropping some. The sample lists 150,000 to 200,000 clones, roughly 81% occurring once. Sequencing input: peripheral blood. These receptor sequences come from a woman of 80 years or more with COVID-19, enrolled during active disease.

The genes are TRBV5-4 and TRBJ1-4, with D unclear. The ends were cut back, 0 bases at V and 7 bases at J, with 7 bases in the middle. CDR3 size: 13 residues. From germline, CDR1 is SGHNT and CDR2 YYREEE (reference sequence). The CDR3 region is CASSLGVREKLFF. The CDR3 DNA reads as TGTGCCAGCAGCTTGGGAGTTCGTGAAAAACTGTTTTTT. Complete variable domain (other parts from reference TRBV5-4 and TRBJ1-4): ETGVTQSPTHLIKTRGQQVTLRCSSQSGHNTVSWYQQALGQGPQFIFQYYREEENGRGNFPPRFSGLQFPNYSSELNVNALELDDSALYLCASSLGVREKLFFGSGTQLSVL.

The V and J genes are TRBV12-3 or TRBV12-4 and TRBJ1-2; 9 bases are shared with TRBD1. This CDR3 is 13 amino acids long. Trimming took 6 bases from V and 8 from J; bases not matched to a gene: 7. CDR3 region: CASRGTGTEGYTF. The CDR3 bases are TGTGCCAGCAGAGGGACAGGGACGGAGGGCTACACCTTC.

The chain employs TRBV28 and TRBJ2-1, with 11 bases fitting TRBD2. The germline gives CDR1 MDHEN, CDR2 SYDVKM. V shed 7 bases, J shed 7 bases, and the junction held 9 bases outside the gene matches. The CDR3 is 15 amino acids. The CDR3 protein is CASTTTSGRYNEQFF. The DNA of the CDR3 is TGTGCCAGCACTACCACTAGCGGGAGATATAATGAGCAGTTCTTC.

As DNA, the CDR3 is TGTGCCAGCAGTTTACAGGGGGCTTGGAGCTATGGCTACACCTTC. Translating it yields CASSLQGAWSYGYTF. This rearrangement joins TRBV28 to TRBJ1-2; 8 nucleotides align to TRBD1. V gave up 2 bases and J gave up 4 bases; unmatched junction bases: 6. Per the germline V gene, CDR1 is MDHEN and CDR2 is SYDVKM. This CDR3 is 15 amino acids long.